This is a list of T cell receptor beta chains from one sample in a study of cytomegalovirus exposure and HLA in healthy donors. Repertoires were generated with immunoSEQ multiplex PCR, while TCRdb's copy carries only in-frame clones and drops some. The data hold under 350,000 clones, with 86% observed a single time. The sample comprised PBMCs. These receptors were collected from a woman aged 18-29 years in good health and CMV-seronegative. Both conserved end residues are part of each CDR3. A D gene is named only where the DNA matches it firmly. For some rows the clone size is stated as once, few or many, or as a class when expanded; others skip it.

V gene	D gene	J gene	clone size	CDR3 protein	CDR3 DNA
TRBV7-8	-	TRBJ1-2	-	CASSLGPGVGYGYTF	TGTGCCAGCAGCTTAGGTCCAGGGGTTGGCTATGGCTACACCTTC
TRBV11-2	-	TRBJ1-5	-	CASTSLHTGRGQPQHF	TGTGCCAGCACCTCTCTTCACACAGGGAGGGGTCAGCCCCAGCATTTT
TRBV5-1	-	TRBJ2-1	once	CASRPGIYNEQFF	TGCGCCAGCAGACCAGGAATCTACAATGAGCAGTTCTTC
TRBV5-1	TRBD1	TRBJ1-2	few	CASSSSAGQGYGYTF	TGCGCCAGCAGCTCTAGCGCGGGACAGGGCTATGGCTACACCTTC
TRBV11-1	TRBD2	TRBJ2-1	-	CASSSGTSGGNEQFF	TGTGCCAGCAGCTCGGGGACTAGCGGGGGCAATGAGCAGTTCTTC
TRBV7-3	TRBD1	TRBJ1-1	-	CASSIEGQGGGTEAFF	TGTGCCAGCAGCATTGAAGGCCAGGGGGGTGGCACTGAAGCTTTCTTT
TRBV5-1	TRBD1	TRBJ2-7	-	CASRFRDSLYEQYF	TGCGCCAGCAGGTTCCGGGACAGCCTCTACGAGCAGTACTTC
TRBV9	-	TRBJ1-3	-	CASADNAHSGNTIYF	TGTGCCAGCGCCGACAACGCACACTCTGGAAACACCATATATTTT
TRBV2	TRBD1	TRBJ2-6	-	CASRRDSSFSGANVLTF	TGTGCCAGCAGGAGGGACAGTTCTTTCTCTGGGGCCAACGTCCTGACTTTC
TRBV28	-	TRBJ1-1	-	CASSLGRKAFF	TGTGCCAGCAGTTTAGGCCGCAAAGCTTTCTTT
TRBV5-1	TRBD2	TRBJ2-7	-	CASRTGLAGSYEQYF	TGCGCCAGCAGGACGGGACTAGCGGGGTCCTACGAGCAGTACTTC
TRBV9	TRBD2	TRBJ2-7	few	CASSVTSGRAYEQYF	TGTGCCAGCAGCGTGACTAGCGGGAGGGCCTACGAGCAGTACTTC
TRBV19	TRBD1	TRBJ2-7	once	CASTLKGQGSYEQYF	TGTGCCAGTACCTTGAAGGGACAGGGGTCCTACGAGCAGTACTTC
TRBV4-1	-	TRBJ2-7	-	CASRQSGTSYEQYF	TGCGCCAGCAGGCAATCCGGGACTTCCTACGAGCAGTACTTC
TRBV14	-	TRBJ1-1	-	CASSQGQNTEAFF	TGTGCCAGCAGCCAAGGACAGAACACTGAAGCTTTCTTT
TRBV4-3	-	TRBJ1-6	-	CASSQAFQGLNNSPLHF	TGCGCCAGCAGCCAAGCATTTCAGGGGCTAAATAATTCACCCCTCCACTTT
TRBV2	-	TRBJ1-1	-	CASSNVLGGTEAFF	TGTGCCAGCAGTAACGTCTTGGGGGGCACTGAAGCTTTCTTT
TRBV2	TRBD1	TRBJ1-6	-	CASGGQGNTLHF	TGTGCCAGCGGGGGACAGGGGAACACCCTCCACTTT
TRBV5-1	-	TRBJ2-3	-	CASSLDGLSTDTQYF	TGCGCCAGCAGCTTGGACGGGTTATCGACAGATACGCAGTATTTT
TRBV27	TRBD2	TRBJ2-2	-	CASRSGGDNTGELFF	TGTGCCAGCAGGTCGGGGGGGGACAACACCGGGGAGCTGTTTTTT
TRBV11-1	-	TRBJ2-5	-	CASSRWTALQETQYF	TGTGCCAGCAGCCGGTGGACTGCACTCCAAGAGACCCAGTACTTC
TRBV5-8	-	TRBJ2-7	once	CASSLARNSNYEQYF	TGTGCCAGCAGCTTGGCTCGGAACAGCAACTACGAGCAGTACTTC
TRBV6-5	TRBD2	TRBJ2-4	-	CASKRLAGGKNIQYF	TGTGCCAGCAAGAGACTAGCGGGAGGGAAAAACATTCAGTACTTC
TRBV5-1	-	TRBJ1-2	-	CASRSSQGNYGYTF	TGCGCCAGCAGATCTTCTCAGGGTAACTATGGCTACACCTTC
TRBV9	TRBD1	TRBJ2-2	-	CASSVTGANTGELFF	TGTGCCAGCAGCGTGACAGGGGCGAACACCGGGGAGCTGTTTTTT
TRBV4-1	-	TRBJ1-5	-	CASSQTLRQPQHF	TGCGCCAGCAGCCAAACGCTCAGGCAGCCCCAGCATTTT
TRBV6-4	TRBD2	TRBJ2-1	few	CASSRLAGDYNEQFF	TGTGCCAGCAGTAGACTAGCGGGAGACTACAATGAGCAGTTCTTC
TRBV9	-	TRBJ2-1	-	CASSPDAGSYNEQFF	TGTGCCAGCAGCCCGGATGCGGGCTCCTACAATGAGCAGTTCTTC
TRBV7-9	-	TRBJ2-3	-	CASSLGGGDTDTQYF	TGTGCCAGCAGCCTAGGGGGGGGTGACACAGATACGCAGTATTTT
TRBV5-1	-	TRBJ1-1	-	CASSLVAGSVAFF	TGCGCCAGCAGCTTGGTAGCTGGCTCCGTAGCTTTCTTT
TRBV7-2	-	TRBJ1-1	once	CASSFAVSLNTEAFF	TGTGCCAGCAGCTTCGCAGTGTCCCTGAACACTGAAGCTTTCTTT
TRBV6-1	TRBD2	TRBJ2-1	-	CASTGAGLAHNEQFF	TGTGCCAGCACTGGAGCGGGACTAGCGCACAATGAGCAGTTCTTC
TRBV7-8	-	TRBJ1-1	-	CASSLVVNTEAFF	TGTGCCAGCAGCTTAGTAGTGAACACTGAAGCTTTCTTT
TRBV12-5	TRBD1	TRBJ1-2	-	CASGLGQGFSRYTF	TGTGCTAGTGGTTTGGGACAGGGTTTTAGTCGCTACACCTTC
TRBV6-5	-	TRBJ1-5	-	CASSYAQGNQPQHF	TGTGCCAGCAGTTACGCACAGGGTAATCAGCCCCAGCATTTT
TRBV7-3	TRBD2	TRBJ2-1	few	CASSYLAGEYNEQFF	TGTGCCAGCAGCTATCTAGCGGGGGAGTACAATGAGCAGTTCTTC
TRBV30	-	TRBJ1-1	-	CAWSSGGSNTEAFF	TGTGCCTGGAGTTCGGGAGGCTCCAACACTGAAGCTTTCTTT
TRBV4-3	-	TRBJ1-1	-	CASSQWGKRGWMNTEAFF	TGCGCCAGCAGCCAATGGGGGAAGAGGGGGTGGATGAACACTGAAGCTTTCTTT
TRBV2	-	TRBJ1-2	-	CASSEQSYGYTF	TGTGCCAGCAGTGAACAGTCCTATGGCTACACCTTC
TRBV7-8	-	TRBJ1-2	once	CASSAQLAGEGYTF	TGTGCCAGCAGCGCACAGCTGGCGGGCGAGGGCTACACCTTC
TRBV7-9	TRBD1	TRBJ2-7	-	CASSWGQGQPNEQYF	TGTGCCAGCAGCTGGGGACAGGGACAACCTAACGAGCAGTACTTC
TRBV30	-	TRBJ1-5	-	CAWSVEGLKPQHF	TGTGCCTGGAGTGTAGAGGGATTGAAGCCCCAGCATTTT
TRBV5-1	TRBD1	TRBJ1-1	-	CASSLGQGDREAFF	TGCGCCAGCAGCTTAGGACAGGGCGACAGGGAAGCTTTCTTT
TRBV4-1	TRBD1	TRBJ1-5	-	CASSQDEDRGNQPQHF	TGCGCCAGCAGCCAAGACGAGGACAGGGGAAATCAGCCCCAGCATTTT
TRBV29-1	TRBD1	TRBJ1-1	few	CSVRTGGAAFF	TGCAGCGTACGTACAGGGGGCGCGGCTTTCTTT
TRBV5-1	-	TRBJ1-2	-	CASSLRNSQAVRGYTF	TGCGCCAGCAGCTTAAGGAACAGCCAAGCCGTTAGGGGCTACACCTTC
TRBV10-2	TRBD1	TRBJ1-5	-	CASSGQGRYSNQPQHF	TGCGCCAGCAGTGGACAGGGCCGTTATAGCAATCAGCCCCAGCATTTT
TRBV27	-	TRBJ2-1	once	CASSFTGYNEQFF	TGTGCCAGCAGTTTTACAGGCTACAATGAGCAGTTCTTC
TRBV30	-	TRBJ1-2	few	CAWSPSANYGYTF	TGTGCCTGGAGTCCCAGCGCTAACTATGGCTACACCTTC
TRBV14	-	TRBJ1-1	-	CASSQFAAGENTEAFF	TGTGCCAGCAGCCAATTCGCCGCGGGGGAGAACACTGAAGCTTTCTTT
TRBV18	TRBD1	TRBJ2-1	-	CASSPYRGGEQFF	TGTGCCAGCTCACCCTACAGGGGCGGTGAGCAGTTCTTC
TRBV5-1	-	TRBJ2-5	few	CASSLGTAQETQYF	TGCGCCAGCAGCTTGGGGACAGCGCAAGAGACCCAGTACTTC
TRBV9	TRBD2	TRBJ2-2	-	CASSVVPSGGAAGELFF	TGTGCCAGCAGCGTAGTCCCTAGCGGGGGGGCAGCCGGGGAGCTGTTTTTT
TRBV11-2	TRBD1	TRBJ1-1	-	CASSSYRGRDTEAFF	TGTGCCAGCAGCTCCTACAGGGGGCGCGACACTGAAGCTTTCTTT
TRBV30	-	TRBJ1-2	few	CAWGRGSGGYTF	TGTGCCTGGGGTAGGGGGTCAGGTGGCTACACCTTC
TRBV5-1	TRBD2	TRBJ2-5	-	CASSLETSGSRETQYF	TGCGCCAGCAGCTTGGAAACTAGCGGGAGTAGAGAGACCCAGTACTTC
TRBV20-1	-	TRBJ2-7	-	CSATSFVEQYF	TGCAGTGCTACTAGTTTTGTCGAGCAGTACTTC